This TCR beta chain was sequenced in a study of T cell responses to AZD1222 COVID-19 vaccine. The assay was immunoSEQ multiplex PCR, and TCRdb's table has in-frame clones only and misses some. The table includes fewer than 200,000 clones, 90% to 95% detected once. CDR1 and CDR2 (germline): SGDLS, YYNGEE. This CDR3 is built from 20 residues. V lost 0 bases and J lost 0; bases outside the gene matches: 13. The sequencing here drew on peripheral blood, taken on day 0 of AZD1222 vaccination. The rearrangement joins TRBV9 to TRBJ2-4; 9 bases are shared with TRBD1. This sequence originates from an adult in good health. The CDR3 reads CASSVGDRTGAGVAKNIQYF. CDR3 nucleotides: TGTGCCAGCAGCGTAGGTGACCGGACAGGGGCAGGAGTAGCCAAAAACATTCAGTACTTC.